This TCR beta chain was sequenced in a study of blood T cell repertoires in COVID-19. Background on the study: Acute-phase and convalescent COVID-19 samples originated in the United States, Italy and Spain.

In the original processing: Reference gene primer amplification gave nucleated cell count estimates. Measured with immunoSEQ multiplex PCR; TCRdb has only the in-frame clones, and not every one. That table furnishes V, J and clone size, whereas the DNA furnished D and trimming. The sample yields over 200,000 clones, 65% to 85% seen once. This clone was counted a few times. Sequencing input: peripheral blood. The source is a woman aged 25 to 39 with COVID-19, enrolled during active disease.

CDR3 DNA sequence: TGTGCCAGCAGCCACGCGGGGTTGAACACTGAAGCTTTCTTT. Translated, it gives CASSHAGLNTEAFF. The chain links TRBV3-1 (or the pseudogene TRBV3-2) to TRBJ1-1; D is unclear. The germline CDR1 and CDR2 sequences are LGHDT and YNNKEL (reference sequence). The CDR3 covers 14 residues. Trimming cost V 3 bases and J 0 bases, with 8 bases left between them.